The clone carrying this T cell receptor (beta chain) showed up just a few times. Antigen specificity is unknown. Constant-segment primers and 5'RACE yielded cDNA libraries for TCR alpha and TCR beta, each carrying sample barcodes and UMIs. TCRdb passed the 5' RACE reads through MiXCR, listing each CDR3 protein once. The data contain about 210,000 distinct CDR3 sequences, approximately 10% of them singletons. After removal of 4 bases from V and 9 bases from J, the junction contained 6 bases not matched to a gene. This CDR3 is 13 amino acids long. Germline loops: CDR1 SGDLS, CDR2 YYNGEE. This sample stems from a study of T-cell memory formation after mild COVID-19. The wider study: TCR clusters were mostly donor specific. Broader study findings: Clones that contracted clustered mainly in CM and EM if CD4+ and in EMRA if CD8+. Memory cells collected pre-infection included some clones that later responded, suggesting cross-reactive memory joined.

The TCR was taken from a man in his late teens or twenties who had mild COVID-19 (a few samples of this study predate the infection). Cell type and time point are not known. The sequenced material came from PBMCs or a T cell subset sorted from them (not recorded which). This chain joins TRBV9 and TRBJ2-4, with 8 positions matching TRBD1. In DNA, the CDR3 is TGTGCCAGCAGCACCGACAGGGGTGGCATTCAGTACTTC. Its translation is CASSTDRGGIQYF.